The 25 T cell receptor beta chains below all came from one sample that was sequenced in a study of T cell responses to AZD1222 COVID-19 vaccine. Generated by immunoSEQ multiplex PCR, the TCRdb table keeps only in-frame clones and is missing some. This sample yields about 200,000 clones, of which around 88% are seen a single time; approximately 8% belongs to the top ten. The starting material was peripheral blood, obtained on day 0 of AZD1222 vaccination. Receptor source: an adult in good health.

The chain links TRBV7-9 to TRBJ1-2; D possibly corresponds to TRBD1 (5 bases). Germline values: CDR1 SEHNR, CDR2 FQNEAQ (reference sequence). The CDR3 runs to 13 residues. Trimming cost V 2 bases and J 4 bases, with 8 bases left between them. CDR3 nucleotide sequence: TGTGCCAGCAGCTTATGGACATCCTATGGCTACACCTTC. Translating it yields CASSLWTSYGYTF.

This chain joins TRBV29-1 and TRBJ2-5, with D unresolved. With 3 bases removed from V and 5 bases from J, the gap between germline ends came to 19 bases. Germline CDR1 and CDR2: SQVTM and ANQGSEA. CDR3 length: 15 residues. The CDR3 region has the DNA TGCAGCGTTGAGATACGACTCCCCGACGGGGAGACCCAGTACTTC. Residues: CSVEIRLPDGETQYF.

The V call is TRBV5-3, the J call TRBJ2-7; no definite D call. TRBV5-3 is noted as an ORF with a role that remains uncertain. The CDR3 contains 17 residues. Trimming left V 4 bases short and J 2 bases short, with 22 bases between. CDR3 protein: CARSRVIDSPGAYEQYF. The CDR3 DNA sequence: TGTGCCAGAAGCCGGGTTATCGACTCACCTGGGGCCTACGAGCAGTACTTC.

CDR3 coding DNA: TGTGCCAGCCGCCCTTTTACGCCTGGAAACACCATATATTTT. This encodes CASRPFTPGNTIYF. V usage is TRBV6-6 and J usage is TRBJ1-3, with no clear D. Germline CDR1 MNHNY, CDR2 SVGAGI (reference sequence). CDR3 size: 14 residues. V was trimmed by 8 bases and J by 2 bases, leaving 13 bases between them.

This sequence joins TRBV4-2 and TRBJ2-1; 8 bases align to TRBD1. There are 17 residues in the CDR3. Per the germline V gene, CDR1 is LGHNA and CDR2 is YNFKEQ. After removal of 2 bases from V and 6 bases from J, the junction contained 12 bases not matched to a gene. In DNA, the CDR3 is TGTGCCAGCAGCCAAATACCAGGACAGGGATCCGCCAATGAGCAGTTCTTC. This encodes CASSQIPGQGSANEQFF.

This chain joins TRBV12-3 or TRBV12-4 and TRBJ1-1, with D uncertain. The CDR3 runs 12 residues. V was cut by 3 bases and J by 3 bases, with 5 bases left in between. CDR3 in amino acids: CASSLGYTEAFF. CDR3 nucleotides: TGTGCCAGCAGTTTGGGATACACTGAAGCTTTCTTT.

The chain joins TRBV20-1 to TRBJ1-1, with D possibly TRBD1 on 5 matching bases. CDR3 size: 11 residues. Trimming took off 4 bases at V and 5 bases at J, with 8 bases between the two ends. From germline, CDR1 is DFQATT and CDR2 SNEGSKA (reference sequence). The CDR3 spells CSAKRGTEAFF. The CDR3 DNA reads TGCAGTGCTAAACGGGGGACTGAAGCTTTCTTT.

This clone has just one count. The chain carries TRBV11-2 and TRBJ1-1; D remains unclear. Trimming took off 2 bases at V and 7 bases at J, with 11 bases between the two ends. The CDR3 consists of 13 residues. From germline, CDR1 is SGHAT and CDR2 FQNNGV. CDR3 region: CASSLNLGREAFF. The CDR3 DNA follows: TGTGCCAGCAGCTTAAACTTGGGTCGTGAAGCTTTCTTT.

The rearrangement joins TRBV19 to TRBJ2-7, with 14 bases that match TRBD2. The germline V gene encodes CDR1 LNHDA and CDR2 SQIVND (reference sequence). The CDR3 has 15 amino acids. The trim removed 7 bases at V and 3 bases at J, leaving 5 bases unmatched. CDR3 sequence: CASKLGLAGGYEQYF. CDR3 sequence (DNA): TGTGCCAGTAAGTTAGGACTAGCGGGGGGCTACGAGCAGTACTTC.

This clone was observed a few times. This chain joins TRBV30 and TRBJ1-6; no firm D call. V was cut by 2 bases and J by 0 bases, with 11 bases left in between. The CDR3 is made up of 16 amino acids. Germline V gene lookup returns CDR1 GTSNPN and CDR2 SVGIG (reference sequence). As DNA, the CDR3 is TGTGCCTGGAGTCTGTCTGCCGACTCCTATAATTCACCCCTCCACTTT. Its protein is CAWSLSADSYNSPLHF.

This chain links TRBV19 with TRBJ1-1, with D unclear. Trimming took 3 bases from V and 10 from J, leaving 15 bases between them. The CDR3 contains 13 residues. Germline V gene data show CDR1 as LNHDA and CDR2 as SQIVND (reference sequence). The CDR3 nucleotides are TGTGCCAGTAGTATTTCCGGGGAAGGGTTAGCTTTCTTT. Translated, it gives CASSISGEGLAFF. Drawing the rest from reference TRBV19 and TRBJ1-1, the complete variable domain is DGGITQSPKYLFRKEGQNVTLSCEQNLNHDAMYWYRQDPGQGLRLIYYSQIVNDFQKGDIAEGYSVSREKKESFPLTVTSAQKNPTAFYLCASSISGEGLAFFGQGTRLTVV.

The V call is TRBV5-1, the J call TRBJ2-6; D may be TRBD2 (5 bases). V lost 1 base, J lost 2 bases, and 16 bases lay in between. Germline V lookup: CDR1 SGHRS, CDR2 YFSETQ. This CDR3 is 18 amino acids long. The CDR3 coding sequence is TGCGCCAGCAGCTTGACGGGATCGCCGTTGGCTGGGGCCAACGTCCTGACTTTC. It translates to CASSLTGSPLAGANVLTF.

The rearrangement joins TRBV2 to TRBJ2-7; D unresolved. Per the germline V gene, CDR1 is SNHLY and CDR2 is FYNNEI. Between the trimmed V and J ends, which lost 7 bases and 7 bases, there was a span of 11 bases. This CDR3 is 11 amino acids long. The CDR3 DNA is TGTGCCAGCAAGGGAAGGAAAGAGCAGTACTTC. It is translated as CASKGRKEQYF.

The J gene is TRBJ2-5, the V gene TRBV4-1; 8 nucleotides agree with TRBD1. CDR1 is MGHRA, CDR2 YSYEKL, per germline. The CDR3 is 20 residues long. V dropped 3 bases and J dropped 0; count of bases not matched to a gene: 18. CDR3 DNA: TGCGCCAGCAGCCAGGAAACAGGGGGGCGATCGTGGTATGACCAAGAGACCCAGTACTTC. Its translation is CASSQETGGRSWYDQETQYF.

The chain couples TRBV11-3 to TRBJ2-1; 7 bases map to TRBD2. The CDR3 covers 15 residues. V gave up 4 bases and J gave up 0 bases; unmatched junction bases: 3. The germline gives CDR1 SGHNT, CDR2 YENEEA. In nucleotides, the CDR3 is TGTGCCAGCAGCTACGGCGGGAGCTCCTACAATGAGCAGTTCTTC. This encodes CASSYGGSSYNEQFF.

CDR3: CASSQDPWGLGYTF. CDR3 DNA sequence: TGCGCCAGCAGCCAGGACCCCTGGGGACTCGGCTACACCTTC. The V and J genes are TRBV4-1 and TRBJ1-2; a weak D match, TRBD1 (5 bases). Germline V gene lookup returns CDR1 MGHRA and CDR2 YSYEKL. The ends were cut back, 3 bases at V and 8 bases at J, with 16 bases in the middle. CDR3 length equals 14 residues.

The V and J genes are TRBV6-5 and TRBJ2-3; 9 nucleotides align to TRBD2. The CDR3 has 15 amino acids. After removal of 6 bases from V and 2 bases from J, the junction contained 6 bases not matched to a gene. The germline V gene encodes CDR1 MNHEY and CDR2 SVGAGI. The CDR3 region is CASSQIAGATDTQYF. CDR3 bases: TGTGCCAGCAGCCAAATAGCGGGGGCCACAGATACGCAGTATTTT.

This clone turned up a few times. The gene calls are TRBV12-3 or TRBV12-4 and TRBJ1-6; no clear D gene. There are 13 residues in the CDR3. The V end lost 6 bases, the J end lost 6 bases, and 9 bases lay between the germline ends. The chain's CDR3 is CASSVGRNSPLHF. Here the CDR3 DNA reads TGTGCCAGCAGCGTAGGGCGTAATTCACCCCTCCACTTT.

Here the CDR3 reads CASSKVQGGQPQHF. CDR3 sequence (DNA): TGTGCCAGCAGCAAAGTACAGGGAGGTCAGCCCCAGCATTTT. The rearrangement joins TRBV21-1 to TRBJ1-5. TRBV21-1 is a pseudogene locus. This CDR3 region has 14 residues.

The chain combines TRBV20-1 with TRBJ2-7; no clear D. The CDR3 has 14 residues. Trimming left V 3 bases short and J 3 bases short, with 15 bases between. Germline CDR1 reads DFQATT; CDR2 reads SNEGSKA (reference sequence). The CDR3 DNA reads TGCAGTGCTAGTGTTGCGCCAGAATTCTACGAGCAGTACTTC. Translating it yields CSASVAPEFYEQYF.

The chain recombines TRBV7-6 with TRBJ2-2; 9 nucleotides match TRBD1. Looked up from germline, CDR1 is SGHVS and CDR2 is FNYEAQ. With 5 bases clipped from V and 2 bases from J, the junction kept 9 bases outside the gene matches. The CDR3 has 17 amino acids. The CDR3, as DNA: TGTGCCAGCAGCCAAATCCCGGGACAGGGAAACACCGGGGAGCTGTTTTTT. Translating it yields CASSQIPGQGNTGELFF.

The V and J genes are TRBV7-2 and TRBJ1-1; unclear D gene. The germline CDR1 and CDR2 sequences are SGHTA and FQGNSA. The CDR3 runs 13 residues. The V end lost 4 bases, the J end lost 1 base, and 7 bases lay between the germline ends. CDR3 in amino acids: CASSSSPNTEAFF. CDR3 DNA sequence: TGTGCCAGCAGCTCCTCACCGAACACTGAAGCTTTCTTT.

V is TRBV5-6 and J is TRBJ2-7; D ambiguous. Germline loops: CDR1 SGHDT, CDR2 YYEEEE. V was trimmed by 0 bases and J by 2 bases, leaving 12 bases between them. This CDR3 comprises 15 residues. CDR3 nucleotides: TGTGCCAGCAGCTTGGCCGGGCAGGCCGCCTACGAGCAGTACTTC. The encoded protein is CASSLAGQAAYEQYF.

The chain joins TRBV9 to TRBJ1-2, with 11 bases aligning to TRBD1. The CDR3 is made up of 18 amino acids. Per the germline V gene, CDR1 is SGDLS and CDR2 is YYNGEE. Trimming at V came to 2 bases and at J to 7 bases, leaving 16 bases not matched to a gene. CDR3 protein: CASSVSLIGQGAGGGYTF. The CDR3 DNA is TGTGCCAGCAGCGTGAGCTTAATAGGACAGGGGGCGGGAGGTGGCTACACCTTC. Filled out from reference TRBV9 and TRBJ1-2, the complete variable domain reads DSGVTQTPKHLITATGQRVTLRCSPRSGDLSVYWYQQSLDQGLQFLIQYYNGEERAKGNILERFSAQQFPDLHSELNLSSLELGDSALYFCASSVSLIGQGAGGGYTFGSGTRLTVV.

The chain combines TRBV7-3 with TRBJ2-3, with D uncertain. The CDR3 is 14 amino acids. Trimming removed 5 bases from V and 0 bases from J, with 9 bases in between. CDR1 is SGHTA and CDR2 is FQGTGA in the germline V gene. CDR3 amino acids: CASSPVGSTDTQYF. Written as DNA, the CDR3 is TGTGCCAGCAGCCCGGTAGGGAGCACAGATACGCAGTATTTT.